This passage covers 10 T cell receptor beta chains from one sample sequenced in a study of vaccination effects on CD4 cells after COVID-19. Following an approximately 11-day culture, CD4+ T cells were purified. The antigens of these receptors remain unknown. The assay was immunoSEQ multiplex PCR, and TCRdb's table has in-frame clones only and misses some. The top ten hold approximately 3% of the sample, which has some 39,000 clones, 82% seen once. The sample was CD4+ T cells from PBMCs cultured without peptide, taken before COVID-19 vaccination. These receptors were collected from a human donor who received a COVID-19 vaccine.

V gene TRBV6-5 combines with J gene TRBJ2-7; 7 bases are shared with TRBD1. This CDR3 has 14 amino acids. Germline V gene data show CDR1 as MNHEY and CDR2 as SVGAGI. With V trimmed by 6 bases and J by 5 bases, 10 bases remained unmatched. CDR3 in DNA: TGTGCCAGCAGGACCGGGACAGTCAGCCACGAGCAGTACGTC. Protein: CASRTGTVSHEQYV.

The CDR3 bases are TGTGCCATCAGTGCGTCGGGGGGGCAAGAGACCCAGTACTTC. As protein: CAISASGGQETQYF. The V call is TRBV10-3, the J call TRBJ2-5; TRBD2 agrees at 8 bases. Germline V gene sequence: CDR1 ENHRY, CDR2 SYGVKD. CDR3 length equals 14 residues. V trimming: 4 bases; J trimming: 2 bases; junction bases outside the gene matches: 3.

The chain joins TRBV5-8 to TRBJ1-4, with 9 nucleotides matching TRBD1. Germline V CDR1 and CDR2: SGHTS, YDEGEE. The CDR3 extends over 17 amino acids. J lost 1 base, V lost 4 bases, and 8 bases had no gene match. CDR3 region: CASSIGQGLGTNEKLFF. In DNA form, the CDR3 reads TGTGCCAGCAGCATAGGACAGGGGTTGGGAACTAATGAAAAACTGTTTTTT.

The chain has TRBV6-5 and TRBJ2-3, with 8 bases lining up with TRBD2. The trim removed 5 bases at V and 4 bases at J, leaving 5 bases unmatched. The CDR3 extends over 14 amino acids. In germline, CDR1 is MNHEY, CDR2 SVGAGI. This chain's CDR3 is CASSTGGLADTQYF. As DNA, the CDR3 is TGTGCCAGCAGTACGGGGGGGTTAGCAGATACGCAGTATTTT.

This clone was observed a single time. The CDR3 coding sequence is TGCAGCGTAACGACAGGGATCGACACCGGGGAGCTGTTTTTT. It is translated as CSVTTGIDTGELFF. The genes are TRBV29-1 and TRBJ2-2, with 7 bases that match TRBD1. With 6 bases clipped from V and 3 bases from J, the junction kept 7 bases outside the gene matches. This CDR3 spans 14 amino acids. The germline gives CDR1 SQVTM, CDR2 ANQGSEA.

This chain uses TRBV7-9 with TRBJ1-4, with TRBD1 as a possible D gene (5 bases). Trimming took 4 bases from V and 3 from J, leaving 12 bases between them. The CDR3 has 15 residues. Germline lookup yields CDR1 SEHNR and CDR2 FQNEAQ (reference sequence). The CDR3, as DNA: TGTGCCAGCAGCTCGAGGGGAGGGGCTAATGAAAAACTGTTTTTT. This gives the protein CASSSRGGANEKLFF.

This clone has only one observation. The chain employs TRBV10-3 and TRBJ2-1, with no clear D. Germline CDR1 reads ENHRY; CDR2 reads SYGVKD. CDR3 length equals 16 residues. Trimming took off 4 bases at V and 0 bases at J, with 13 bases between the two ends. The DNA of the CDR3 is TGTGCCATCAGTGCCAAGGACCGGAGCTCCTACAATGAGCAGTTCTTC. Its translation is CAISAKDRSSYNEQFF.

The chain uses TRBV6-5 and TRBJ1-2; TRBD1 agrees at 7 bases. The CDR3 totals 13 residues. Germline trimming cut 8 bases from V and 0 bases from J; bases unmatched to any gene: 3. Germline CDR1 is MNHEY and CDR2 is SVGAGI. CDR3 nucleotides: TGTGCCAGCCAGGGGGGAGCTAACTATGGCTACACCTTC. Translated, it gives CASQGGANYGYTF.

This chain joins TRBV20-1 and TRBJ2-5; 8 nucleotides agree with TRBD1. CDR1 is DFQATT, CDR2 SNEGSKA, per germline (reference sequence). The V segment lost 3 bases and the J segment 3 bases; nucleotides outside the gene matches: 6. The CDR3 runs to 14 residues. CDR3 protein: CSASKGQGKETQYF. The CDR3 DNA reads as TGCAGTGCTAGTAAAGGACAGGGTAAAGAGACCCAGTACTTC.

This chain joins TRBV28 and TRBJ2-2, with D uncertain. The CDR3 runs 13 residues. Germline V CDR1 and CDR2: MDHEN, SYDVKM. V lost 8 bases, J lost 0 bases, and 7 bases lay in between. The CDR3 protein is CASGEANTGELFF. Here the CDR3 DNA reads TGTGCCAGCGGAGAGGCGAACACCGGGGAGCTGTTTTTT.